The 8 T cell receptor beta chains presented below share a single source sample, sequenced in a study of regulatory and conventional T cells in RAG deficiency. Blood CD4+ CD25-low CD127-high conventional T cells supplied the genomic DNA template. Clones were read by immunoSEQ multiplex PCR, and TCRdb kept only the in-frame ones, dropping some. This repertoire shows tens of thousands of clones, 95% to 97% found once; its top ten account for roughly 1.3%. These data were also reused for a study on regulatory T cells. That work states: Primers: 52 TRBV forward and 13 TRBJ reverse.

Sequencing was carried out using CD25- CD4+ T cells sorted from blood. Receptor source: a human donor in good health.

This clone was counted once. The V and J genes are TRBV18 and TRBJ2-3, with 12 nucleotides matching TRBD2. V was pared by 4 bases and J by 1 base, with 0 bases of the junction left unmatched. Germline CDR1 reads KGHSH; CDR2 reads LQKENI. This CDR3 has 15 residues. CDR3 sequence (DNA): TGTGCCAGCTCACGGACTAGCGGGGGCACAGATACGCAGTATTTT. This translates into CASSRTSGGTDTQYF.

CDR3 loop: CASSFGRGVLTGELFF. Written as DNA, the CDR3 is TGTGCCAGCAGCTTCGGCCGGGGGGTTTTGACCGGGGAGCTGTTTTTT. This rearrangement joins TRBV5-4 to TRBJ2-2, with 7 nucleotides matching TRBD2. CDR1 and CDR2 (germline): SGHNT, YYREEE (reference sequence). This CDR3 contains 16 residues. The trim removed 2 bases at V and 5 bases at J, leaving 9 bases unmatched.

V and J are TRBV18 and TRBJ1-1, with TRBD1 as a possible D gene (5 bases). Germline V gene lookup returns CDR1 KGHSH and CDR2 LQKENI. This CDR3 spans 13 amino acids. V shed 6 bases and J shed 6 bases, with 14 bases lying between them. The CDR3 DNA reads TGTGCCAGCTCCCCGGGGGGGAGGGCTGAAGCTTTCTTT. Translation gives CASSPGGRAEAFF.

The genes are TRBV11-2 and TRBJ2-7, with D perhaps TRBD1 (7 bases). CDR1 and CDR2 from the germline V gene are SGHAT and FQNNGV. The V end was cut by 7 bases, the J end by 1 base, with 11 bases between. This CDR3 has 13 amino acids. CDR3 sequence: CASTQGGSYEQYF. CDR3 DNA sequence: TGTGCCAGCACCCAGGGGGGTTCCTACGAGCAGTACTTC.

The chain carries TRBV5-1 and TRBJ1-1, with 10 bases that match TRBD1. Germline CDR1 SGHRS, CDR2 YFSETQ. The CDR3 runs 16 residues. The V segment lost 2 bases and the J segment 6 bases; nucleotides outside the gene matches: 10. The CDR3 here is CASSLSPGQGIPEAFF. The CDR3 DNA follows: TGCGCCAGCAGCTTATCGCCGGGACAGGGGATCCCTGAAGCTTTCTTT.

The chain joins TRBV10-3 to TRBJ1-1; 7 bases fit TRBD1. V trimming: 6 bases; J trimming: 3 bases; junction bases outside the gene matches: 4. The germline gives CDR1 ENHRY, CDR2 SYGVKD. This CDR3 has 13 residues. CDR3 residues: CAISAQGDTEAFF. CDR3 sequence (DNA): TGTGCCATCAGCGCCCAGGGGGACACTGAAGCTTTCTTT.

V is TRBV19 and J is TRBJ1-2, with a possible D match to TRBD1 (6 bases). CDR1 LNHDA and CDR2 SQIVND come from the germline V gene (reference sequence). The CDR3 extends over 12 amino acids. The V gene lost 7 bases and the J gene lost 6 bases, with 12 bases spanning the gap. As DNA, the CDR3 is TGTGCCAGTAACAACAGGGAGCATGGCTACACCTTC. Translation: CASNNREHGYTF.

The chain is built from TRBV7-2 and TRBJ1-2; D might be TRBD1 (6 bases). Trimming cost V 5 bases and J 4 bases, with 17 bases left between them. This CDR3 region has 15 residues. Germline CDR1 SGHTA, CDR2 FQGNSA. CDR3 in amino acids: CASSLSQGMGYGYTF. The CDR3 DNA sequence: TGTGCCAGCAGCCTATCCCAGGGGATGGGCTATGGCTACACCTTC.